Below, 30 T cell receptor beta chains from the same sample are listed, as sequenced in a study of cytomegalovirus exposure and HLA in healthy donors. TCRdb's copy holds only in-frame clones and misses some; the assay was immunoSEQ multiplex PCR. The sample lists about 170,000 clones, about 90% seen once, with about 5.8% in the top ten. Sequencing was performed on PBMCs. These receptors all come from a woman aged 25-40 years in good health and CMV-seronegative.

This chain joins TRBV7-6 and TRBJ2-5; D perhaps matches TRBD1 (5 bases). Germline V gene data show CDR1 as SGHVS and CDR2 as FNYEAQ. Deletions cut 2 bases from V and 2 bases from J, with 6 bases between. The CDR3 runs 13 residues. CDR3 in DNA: TGTGCCAGCAGCTTAAAGGGGCAAGAGACCCAGTACTTC. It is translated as CASSLKGQETQYF.

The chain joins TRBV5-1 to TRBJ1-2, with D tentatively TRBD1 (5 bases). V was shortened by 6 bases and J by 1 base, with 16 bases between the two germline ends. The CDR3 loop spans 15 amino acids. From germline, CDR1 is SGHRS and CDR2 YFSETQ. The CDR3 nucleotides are TGCGCCAGCACTTCGGGGACGGTACTTAACTATGGCTACACCTTC. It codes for CASTSGTVLNYGYTF.

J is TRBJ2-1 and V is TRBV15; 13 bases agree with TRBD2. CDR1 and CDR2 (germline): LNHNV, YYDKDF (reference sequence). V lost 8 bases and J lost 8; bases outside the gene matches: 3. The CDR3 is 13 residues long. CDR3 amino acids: CATRTSGSHEQFF. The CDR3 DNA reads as TGTGCCACCCGGACTAGCGGGAGTCATGAGCAGTTCTTC.

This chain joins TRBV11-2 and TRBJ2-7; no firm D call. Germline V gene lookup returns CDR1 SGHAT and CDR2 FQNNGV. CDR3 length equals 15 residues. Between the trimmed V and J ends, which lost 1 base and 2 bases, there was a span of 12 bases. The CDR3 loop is CASSLASGSTYEQYF. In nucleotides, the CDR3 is TGTGCCAGCAGCTTAGCGTCAGGTTCGACCTACGAGCAGTACTTC.

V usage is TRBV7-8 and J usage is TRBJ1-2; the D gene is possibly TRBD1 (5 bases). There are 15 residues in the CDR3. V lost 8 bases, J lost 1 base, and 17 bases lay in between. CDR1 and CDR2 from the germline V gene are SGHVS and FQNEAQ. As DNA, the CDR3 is TGTGCCAGCTGGGATAGGGGCCGAAATAACTATGGCTACACCTTC. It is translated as CASWDRGRNNYGYTF.

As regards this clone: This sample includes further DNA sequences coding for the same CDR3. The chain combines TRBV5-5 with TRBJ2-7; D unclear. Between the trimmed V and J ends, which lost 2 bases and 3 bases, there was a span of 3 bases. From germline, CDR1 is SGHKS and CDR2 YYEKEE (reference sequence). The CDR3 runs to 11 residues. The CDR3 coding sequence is TGTGCCAGCAGCTTAAACTACGAGCAGTACTTC. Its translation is CASSLNYEQYF.

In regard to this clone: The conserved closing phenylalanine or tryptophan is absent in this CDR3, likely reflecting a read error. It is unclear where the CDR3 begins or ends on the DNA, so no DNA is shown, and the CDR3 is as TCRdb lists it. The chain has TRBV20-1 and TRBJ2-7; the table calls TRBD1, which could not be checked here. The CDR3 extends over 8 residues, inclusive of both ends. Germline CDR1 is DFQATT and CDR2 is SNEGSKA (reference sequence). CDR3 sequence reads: CSADRDDR.

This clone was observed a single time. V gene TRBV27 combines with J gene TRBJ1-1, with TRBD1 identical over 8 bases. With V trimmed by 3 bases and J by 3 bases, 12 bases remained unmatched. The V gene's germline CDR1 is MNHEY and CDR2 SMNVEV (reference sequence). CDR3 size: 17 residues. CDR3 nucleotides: TGTGCCAGCAGTTTGGTCCCGGGCAGGGGGCGTCACACTGAAGCTTTCTTT. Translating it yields CASSLVPGRGRHTEAFF.

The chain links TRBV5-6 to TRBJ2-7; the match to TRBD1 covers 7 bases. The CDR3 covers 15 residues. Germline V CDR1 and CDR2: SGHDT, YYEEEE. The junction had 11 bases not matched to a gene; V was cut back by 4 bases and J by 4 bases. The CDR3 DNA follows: TGTGCCAGCAGCACCGGAACAGGGGTCTTGTACGAGCAGTACTTC. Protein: CASSTGTGVLYEQYF.

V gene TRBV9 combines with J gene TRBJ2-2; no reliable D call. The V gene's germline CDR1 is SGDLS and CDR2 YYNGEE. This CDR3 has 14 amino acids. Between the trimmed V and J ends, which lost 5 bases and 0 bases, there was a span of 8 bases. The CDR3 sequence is CASREGTNTGELFF. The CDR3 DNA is TGTGCCAGCAGGGAAGGTACGAACACCGGGGAGCTGTTTTTT.

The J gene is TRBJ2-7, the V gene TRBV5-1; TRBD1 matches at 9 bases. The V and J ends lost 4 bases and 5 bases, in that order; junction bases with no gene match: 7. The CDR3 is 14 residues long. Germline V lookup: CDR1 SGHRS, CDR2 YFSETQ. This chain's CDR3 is CASSVRDRDNEQYF. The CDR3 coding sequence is TGCGCCAGCAGCGTCCGGGACAGGGACAACGAGCAGTACTTC. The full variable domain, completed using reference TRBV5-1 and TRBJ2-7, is KAGVTQTPRYLIKTRGQQVTLSCSPISGHRSVSWYQQTPGQGLQFLFEYFSETQRNKGNFPGRFSGRQFSNSRSEMNVSTLELGDSALYLCASSVRDRDNEQYFGPGTRLTVT.

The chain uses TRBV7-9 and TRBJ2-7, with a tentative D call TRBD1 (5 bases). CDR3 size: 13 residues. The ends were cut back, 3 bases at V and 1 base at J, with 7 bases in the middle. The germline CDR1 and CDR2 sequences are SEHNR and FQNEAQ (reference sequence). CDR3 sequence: CASSLAGSYEQYF. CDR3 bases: TGTGCCAGCAGCTTGGCAGGGTCCTACGAGCAGTACTTC.

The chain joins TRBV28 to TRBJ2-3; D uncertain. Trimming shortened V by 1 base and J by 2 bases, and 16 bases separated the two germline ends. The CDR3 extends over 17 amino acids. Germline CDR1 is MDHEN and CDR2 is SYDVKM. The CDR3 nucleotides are TGTGCCAGCAGTTTATTTAAGTCGGCTCCCTTCACAGATACGCAGTATTTT. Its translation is CASSLFKSAPFTDTQYF.

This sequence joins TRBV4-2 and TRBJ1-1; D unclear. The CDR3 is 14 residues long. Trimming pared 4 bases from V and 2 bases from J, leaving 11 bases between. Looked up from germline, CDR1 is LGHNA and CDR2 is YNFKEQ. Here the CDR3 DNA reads TGTGCCAGCAGCCCCCATGGACCTAACACTGAAGCTTTCTTT. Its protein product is CASSPHGPNTEAFF.

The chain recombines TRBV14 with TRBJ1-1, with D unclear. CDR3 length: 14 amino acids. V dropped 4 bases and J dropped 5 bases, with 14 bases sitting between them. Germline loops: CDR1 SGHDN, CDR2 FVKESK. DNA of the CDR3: TGTGCCAGCAGCCTTGGTAGGCAAGGAACTGAAGCTTTCTTT. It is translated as CASSLGRQGTEAFF.

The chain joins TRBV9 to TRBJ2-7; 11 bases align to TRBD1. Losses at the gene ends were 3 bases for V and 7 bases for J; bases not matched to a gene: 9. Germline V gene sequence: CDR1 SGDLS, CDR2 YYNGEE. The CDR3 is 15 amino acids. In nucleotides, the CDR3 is TGTGCCAGCAGCGCCCACGGGACAGGGGGGGAAGAGCAGTACTTC. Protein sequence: CASSAHGTGGEEQYF.

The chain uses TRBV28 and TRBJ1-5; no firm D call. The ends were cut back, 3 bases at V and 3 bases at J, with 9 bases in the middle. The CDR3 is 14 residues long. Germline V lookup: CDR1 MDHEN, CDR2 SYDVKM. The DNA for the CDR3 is TGTGCCAGCAGTTTTGTGGAAGACAATCAGCCCCAGCATTTT. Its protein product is CASSFVEDNQPQHF.

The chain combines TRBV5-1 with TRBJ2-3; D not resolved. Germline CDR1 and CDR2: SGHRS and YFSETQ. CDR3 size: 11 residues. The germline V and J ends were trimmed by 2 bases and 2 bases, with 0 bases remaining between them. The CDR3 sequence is CASSFTDTQYF. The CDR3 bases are TGCGCCAGCAGCTTCACAGATACGCAGTATTTT. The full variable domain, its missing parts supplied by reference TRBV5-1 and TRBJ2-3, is KAGVTQTPRYLIKTRGQQVTLSCSPISGHRSVSWYQQTPGQGLQFLFEYFSETQRNKGNFPGRFSGRQFSNSRSEMNVSTLELGDSALYLCASSFTDTQYFGPGTRLTVL.

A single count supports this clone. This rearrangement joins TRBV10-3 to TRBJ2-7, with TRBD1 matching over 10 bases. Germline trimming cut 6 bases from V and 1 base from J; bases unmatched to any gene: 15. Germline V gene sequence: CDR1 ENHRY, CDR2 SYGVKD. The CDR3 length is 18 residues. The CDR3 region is CAIRPGQGTGGLSYEQYF. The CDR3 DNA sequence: TGTGCCATCAGACCGGGACAGGGGACTGGGGGACTATCCTACGAGCAGTACTTC.

The CDR3 DNA sequence: TGTGCCAGCAGCGGCGGTATTCGGTACGAGCAGTACTTC. It encodes CASSGGIRYEQYF. The V call is TRBV5-5, the J call TRBJ2-7; D is unclear. CDR1 is SGHKS, CDR2 YYEKEE, per germline (reference sequence). This CDR3 contains 13 residues. V lost 4 bases to trimming and J lost 4 bases, with 12 bases between them.

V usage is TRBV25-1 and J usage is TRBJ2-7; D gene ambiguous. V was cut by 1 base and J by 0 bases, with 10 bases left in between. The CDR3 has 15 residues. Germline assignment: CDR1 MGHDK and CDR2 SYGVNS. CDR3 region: CASSEFAANSYEQYF. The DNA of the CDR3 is TGTGCCAGCAGTGAATTCGCTGCCAACTCCTACGAGCAGTACTTC.

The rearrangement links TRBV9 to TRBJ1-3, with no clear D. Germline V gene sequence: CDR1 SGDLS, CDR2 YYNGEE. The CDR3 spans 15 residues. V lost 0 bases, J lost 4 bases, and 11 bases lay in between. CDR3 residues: CASSVDEGSGNTIYF. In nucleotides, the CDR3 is TGTGCCAGCAGCGTAGATGAGGGATCGGGAAACACCATATATTTT.

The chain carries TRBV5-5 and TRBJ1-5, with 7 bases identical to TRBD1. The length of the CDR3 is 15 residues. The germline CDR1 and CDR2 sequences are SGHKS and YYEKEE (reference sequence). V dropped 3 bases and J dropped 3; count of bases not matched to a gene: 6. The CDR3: CASSSTGAYNQPQHF. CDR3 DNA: TGTGCCAGCAGCTCAACAGGGGCCTACAATCAGCCCCAGCATTTT. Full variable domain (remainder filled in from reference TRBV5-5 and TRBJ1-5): DAGVTQSPTHLIKTRGQQVTLRCSPISGHKSVSWYQQVLGQGPQFIFQYYEKEERGRGNFPDRFSARQFPNYSSELNVNALLLGDSALYLCASSSTGAYNQPQHFGDGTRLSIL.

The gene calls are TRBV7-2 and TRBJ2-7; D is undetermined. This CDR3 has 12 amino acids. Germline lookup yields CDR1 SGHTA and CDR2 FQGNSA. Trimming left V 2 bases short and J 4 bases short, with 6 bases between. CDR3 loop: CASSLSAYEQYF. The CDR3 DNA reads TGTGCCAGCAGCTTATCAGCATACGAGCAGTACTTC.

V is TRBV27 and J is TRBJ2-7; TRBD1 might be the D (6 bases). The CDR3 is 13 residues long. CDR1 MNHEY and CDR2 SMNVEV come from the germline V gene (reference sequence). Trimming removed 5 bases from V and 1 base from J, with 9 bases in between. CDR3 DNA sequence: TGTGCCAGCAGTCCCGACAGGTCCTACGAGCAGTACTTC. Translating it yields CASSPDRSYEQYF.

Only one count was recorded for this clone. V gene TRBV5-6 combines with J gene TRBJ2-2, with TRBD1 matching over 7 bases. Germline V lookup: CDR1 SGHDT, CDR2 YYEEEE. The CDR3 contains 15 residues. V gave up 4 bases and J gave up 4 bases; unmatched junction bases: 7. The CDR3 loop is CASSTPGGSTGELFF. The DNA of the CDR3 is TGTGCCAGCAGCACCCCAGGGGGTTCCACCGGGGAGCTGTTTTTT.

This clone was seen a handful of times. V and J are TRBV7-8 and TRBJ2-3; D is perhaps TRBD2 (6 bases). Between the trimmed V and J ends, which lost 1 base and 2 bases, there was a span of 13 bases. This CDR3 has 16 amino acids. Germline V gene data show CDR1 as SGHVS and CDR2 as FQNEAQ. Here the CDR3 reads CASSLVSGLYTDTQYF. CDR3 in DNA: TGTGCCAGCAGCTTAGTCTCGGGACTTTACACAGATACGCAGTATTTT.

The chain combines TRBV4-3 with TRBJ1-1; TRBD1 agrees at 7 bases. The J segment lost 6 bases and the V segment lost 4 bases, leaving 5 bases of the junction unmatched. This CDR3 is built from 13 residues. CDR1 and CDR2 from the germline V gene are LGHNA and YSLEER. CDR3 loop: CASSRTQGAEAFF. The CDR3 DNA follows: TGCGCCAGCAGCCGGACGCAGGGGGCTGAAGCTTTCTTT.

CDR3 residues: CASSVETDIYNEQFF. CDR3 nucleotides: TGTGCCAGCAGCGTCGAGACGGACATCTACAATGAGCAGTTCTTC. V gene TRBV9 combines with J gene TRBJ2-1; TRBD1 is a possible D gene (5 bases). The CDR3 has 15 amino acids. V shed 2 bases and J shed 3 bases, with 12 bases lying between them. CDR1 is SGDLS and CDR2 is YYNGEE in the germline V gene. The variable domain in full, with the rest retrieved from reference TRBV9 and TRBJ2-1, is DSGVTQTPKHLITATGQRVTLRCSPRSGDLSVYWYQQSLDQGLQFLIQYYNGEERAKGNILERFSAQQFPDLHSELNLSSLELGDSALYFCASSVETDIYNEQFFGPGTRLTVL.

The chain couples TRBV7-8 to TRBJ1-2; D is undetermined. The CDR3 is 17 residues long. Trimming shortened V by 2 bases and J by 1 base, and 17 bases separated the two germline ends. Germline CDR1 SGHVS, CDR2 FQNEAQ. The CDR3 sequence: CASSLNARAANNYGYTF. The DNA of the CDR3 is TGTGCCAGCAGCTTAAATGCTCGGGCAGCAAATAACTATGGCTACACCTTC.